This paragraph covers one T cell receptor (beta chain) sequence. What it binds is not known. Germline V gene data show CDR1 as LNHNV and CDR2 as YYDKDF (reference sequence). CDR3 size: 17 residues. V lost 1 base to trimming and J lost 4 bases; unmatched junction nucleotides: 11. Measured with immunoSEQ multiplex PCR; TCRdb has only the in-frame clones, and not every one. The sample has around 45,000 clones; 88% are singletons. This sample is drawn from a study of a mutant IDH1 vaccine in newly diagnosed glioma. Across the study: Once 4-6 weeks had passed after radiotherapy alone, vaccination started, or it started with temozolomide cycles. Patients arrived already treated with radiotherapy, temozolomide, or both, most having had both.

Time point noted: week 35, safety follow-up. Topical imiquimod accompanied each vaccine dose, which consisted of 300 ug of mutant IDH1 20-mer peptide. Across weeks 1, 3, 5, 7, 11, 15, 19 and 23, patients received a vaccination each time, eight in all. General study points: Among top peripheral T cell clonotypes, changes seemed unrelated to pseudoprogression.

This TCR was sampled from a woman in her thirties or forties with glioma. This rearrangement joins TRBV15 to TRBJ1-2, with TRBD1 matching 8 bases. The sample consisted of PBMCs, taken from a glioma patient whose treatment included an IDH1 peptide vaccine. As DNA, the CDR3 is TGTGCCACCAGCAGAGCACGGGAGACAGGGGATGGCTATGGCTACACCTTC. Translation: CATSRARETGDGYGYTF. Full variable domain (remainder filled in from reference TRBV15 and TRBJ1-2): DAMVIQNPRYQVTQFGKPVTLSCSQTLNHNVMYWYQQKSSQAPKLLFHYYDKDFNNEADTPDNFQSRRPNTSFCFLDIRSPGLGDTAMYLCATSRARETGDGYGYTFGSGTRLTVV.